The 28 T cell receptor beta chains below were found in one sample sequenced in a study of shared clonotypes between healthy human individuals (dated by TCRdb to between 2020 and 2021). Library creation used the immunoSEQ multiplex PCR assay. TCRdb provides this immuneACCESS table in a form limited to in-frame rearrangements. Some clones are lacking; in checked studies, under half of them reflect an unresolved V gene, and why the rest are absent is not known. For this sample the table gives a few million clones, of which roughly 93% were detected only once. 0.39% of the sample belongs to the ten largest clones. Material for sequencing was naive CD4+ T cells from PBMCs. The sample's cell subset or site label, decoded: CD45RA+ positively selected. These receptors came from a young man in good health. Some clones in this sample may be carry-over from other donors' samples.

This clone has a single count. The gene calls are TRBV28 and TRBJ1-1; 8 bases match TRBD1. V shed 5 bases, J shed 3 bases, and the junction held 11 bases outside the gene matches. Germline V gives CDR1 MDHEN, CDR2 SYDVKM. CDR3 length: 16 amino acids. CDR3 bases: TGTGCCAGCAGTCTACACACAGGGGACAGGTACACTGAAGCTTTCTTT. Amino acid sequence: CASSLHTGDRYTEAFF.

With regard to this clone: The same CDR3 arises from other DNA sequences in this sample as well. The chain employs TRBV18 and TRBJ1-2; TRBD1 agrees at 10 bases. The CDR3 extends over 15 amino acids. The ends lost 2 bases at V and 3 bases at J; junction bases unmatched: 3. Germline assignment: CDR1 KGHSH and CDR2 LQKENI. The CDR3 DNA sequence: TGTGCCAGCTCACCAGGGACAGGGGCGGACTATGGCTACACCTTC. This translates into CASSPGTGADYGYTF.

The chain joins TRBV4-3 to TRBJ2-1; D ambiguous. Trimming shortened V by 0 bases and J by 4 bases, and 7 bases separated the two germline ends. The CDR3 spans 14 residues. Germline CDR1 reads LGHNA; CDR2 reads YSLEER. CDR3 in amino acids: CASSQDMGYNEQFF. In nucleotides, the CDR3 is TGCGCCAGCAGCCAAGATATGGGTTACAATGAGCAGTTCTTC.

This clone has a single count. This chain uses TRBV15 with TRBJ2-7; the D is unclear. V was clipped by 0 bases and J by 7 bases, with 16 bases between them. This CDR3 spans 15 amino acids. The germline gives CDR1 LNHNV, CDR2 YYDKDF (reference sequence). CDR3 nucleotide sequence: TGTGCCACCAGCAGAGATGGGCCGAAATTGGGGGAGCAGTACTTC. Translating gives CATSRDGPKLGEQYF. Using reference TRBV15 and TRBJ2-7 for the parts outside the CDR3, the full variable domain is DAMVIQNPRYQVTQFGKPVTLSCSQTLNHNVMYWYQQKSSQAPKLLFHYYDKDFNNEADTPDNFQSRRPNTSFCFLDIRSPGLGDTAMYLCATSRDGPKLGEQYFGPGTRLTVT.

This sequence joins TRBV4-2 and TRBJ2-2, with no clear D. The CDR3 covers 16 residues. Trimming took 1 base from V and 6 from J, leaving 15 bases between them. The germline gives CDR1 LGHNA, CDR2 YNFKEQ. CDR3 coding DNA: TGTGCCAGCAGCCAAGGGAATCTCGGAGTCCCCGGGGAGCTGTTTTTT. Translating it yields CASSQGNLGVPGELFF.

The chain employs TRBV4-3 and TRBJ2-1, with D tentatively TRBD1 (6 bases). The CDR3 has 16 amino acids. Germline V lookup: CDR1 LGHNA, CDR2 YSLEER. V shed 4 bases and J shed 3 bases, with 16 bases lying between them. The CDR3 bases are TGCGCCAGCAGCCGGGGGCAGGGGAAATACTACAATGAGCAGTTCTTC. Protein sequence: CASSRGQGKYYNEQFF.

This clone was observed once. Here the CDR3 DNA reads TGTGCCAGCAGCAGGACAGGGATTACGATGGCAACTAATGAAAAACTGTTTTTT. It specifies CASSRTGITMATNEKLFF. V and J are TRBV5-6 and TRBJ1-4; 8 nucleotides agree with TRBD1. This CDR3 is 18 amino acids long. Germline assignment: CDR1 SGHDT and CDR2 YYEEEE. V trimming: 4 bases; J trimming: 0 bases; junction bases outside the gene matches: 11.

The rearrangement joins TRBV28 to TRBJ1-2; 7 bases line up with TRBD1. The CDR3 covers 14 residues. Looked up from germline, CDR1 is MDHEN and CDR2 is SYDVKM. V was pared by 6 bases and J by 6 bases, with 10 bases of the junction left unmatched. The CDR3: CASSSTGTAHGYTF. CDR3 coding DNA: TGTGCCAGCAGCTCGACCGGGACAGCGCATGGCTACACCTTC.

The chain has TRBV6-5 and TRBJ1-5, with D possibly matching TRBD1 (5 bases). Germline V CDR1 and CDR2: MNHEY, SVGAGI. V was shortened by 8 bases and J by 3 bases, with 14 bases between the two germline ends. The CDR3 runs to 14 residues. The CDR3 sequence: CASGDRQSNQPQHF. CDR3 nucleotide sequence: TGTGCCAGCGGGGATCGACAGTCCAATCAGCCCCAGCATTTT.

The V call is TRBV28, the J call TRBJ2-6; 16 bases are shared with TRBD2. The CDR3 length is 22 residues. In germline, CDR1 is MDHEN, CDR2 SYDVKM. With V trimmed by 6 bases and J by 2 bases, 16 bases remained unmatched. The CDR3 region has the DNA TGTGCCAGCAGACCCGGGACCCTGGGACTAGCGGGAGGGTCCACTGGGGCCAACGTCCTGACTTTC. The encoded protein is CASRPGTLGLAGGSTGANVLTF.

The CDR3 reads CASTQAQGGPNTGELFF. The DNA of the CDR3 is TGTGCCAGCACCCAGGCCCAGGGAGGTCCGAACACCGGGGAGCTGTTTTTT. The rearrangement joins TRBV9 to TRBJ2-2; tentative D call: TRBD2 (6 bases). V was shortened by 6 bases and J by 0 bases, with 18 bases between the two germline ends. Per the germline V gene, CDR1 is SGDLS and CDR2 is YYNGEE. This CDR3 contains 17 residues.

The chain uses TRBV7-9 and TRBJ2-2; D is tentatively TRBD1 or TRBD2 (5 bases each). Germline CDR1 and CDR2: SEHNR and FQNEAQ (reference sequence). Trimming took 5 bases from V and 7 from J, leaving 20 bases between them. The CDR3 spans 16 residues. This CDR3 is CASSLNRDGLLGELFF. The CDR3, as DNA: TGTGCCAGCAGCCTAAACCGGGACGGTCTGCTCGGGGAGCTGTTTTTT.

This clone has just one count. V is TRBV2 and J is TRBJ2-5; D is perhaps TRBD1 (6 bases). Between the trimmed V and J ends, which lost 6 bases and 4 bases, there was a span of 12 bases. Germline lookup yields CDR1 SNHLY and CDR2 FYNNEI. The CDR3 has 13 amino acids. Written as DNA, the CDR3 is TGTGCCAGCAGGACAGGCGGCGGAGAGACCCAGTACTTC. It specifies CASRTGGGETQYF. Variable domain in full (rest from reference TRBV2 and TRBJ2-5): EPEVTQTPSHQVTQMGQEVILRCVPISNHLYFYWYRQILGQKVEFLVSFYNNEISEKSEIFDDQFSVERPDGSNFTLKIRSTKLEDSAMYFCASRTGGGETQYFGPGTRLLVL.

This clone has just one count. This chain connects TRBV2 to TRBJ2-5; weak D call: TRBD2 (6 bases). The germline CDR1 and CDR2 sequences are SNHLY and FYNNEI. The CDR3 runs to 17 residues. Trimming shortened V by 1 base and J by 1 base, and 16 bases separated the two germline ends. The CDR3 sequence: CASSEGRVGWGQETQYF. The CDR3 region has the DNA TGTGCCAGCAGTGAAGGGAGGGTAGGATGGGGCCAAGAGACCCAGTACTTC. Based on the CDR3 plus reference TRBV2 and TRBJ2-5, the full variable domain is EPEVTQTPSHQVTQMGQEVILRCVPISNHLYFYWYRQILGQKVEFLVSFYNNEISEKSEIFDDQFSVERPDGSNFTLKIRSTKLEDSAMYFCASSEGRVGWGQETQYFGPGTRLLVL.

The chain is built from TRBV7-9 and TRBJ2-5; no clear D. CDR1 and CDR2 from the germline V gene are SEHNR and FQNEAQ (reference sequence). Trimming cost V 6 bases and J 2 bases, with 16 bases left between them. The CDR3 has 15 residues. The CDR3: CASRMTPRRQETQYF. CDR3 coding DNA: TGTGCCAGCAGAATGACCCCCAGGCGTCAAGAGACCCAGTACTTC.

V gene TRBV10-3 combines with J gene TRBJ1-2; a possible D gene is TRBD1 (5 bases). The CDR3 has 14 amino acids. CDR1 and CDR2 from the germline V gene are ENHRY and SYGVKD. Trimming removed 8 bases at V and 7 bases at J, with 20 bases between. The CDR3 DNA reads as TGTGCCATCTCTCCAACGGTGGCCGGGGGTGGCTACACCTTC. This codes for CAISPTVAGGGYTF.

This chain uses TRBV4-3 with TRBJ2-6, with 7 positions matching TRBD1. V lost 8 bases and J lost 2; bases outside the gene matches: 6. Germline CDR1 reads LGHNA; CDR2 reads YSLEER. The CDR3 contains 15 residues. The CDR3 coding sequence is TGCGCCAGCGGGGTTCAGGGGGCTGGGGCCAACGTCCTGACTTTC. Protein sequence: CASGVQGAGANVLTF.

The chain links TRBV19 to TRBJ2-2; the match to TRBD2 covers 8 bases. The CDR3 totals 13 residues. Germline CDR1 and CDR2: LNHDA and SQIVND (reference sequence). Trimming took 6 bases from V and 3 from J; bases not matched to a gene: 0. The CDR3 is CASRGLDTGELFF. The CDR3 nucleotides read TGTGCCAGTAGGGGACTAGACACCGGGGAGCTGTTTTTT.

This rearrangement joins TRBV15 to TRBJ2-7; the match to TRBD2 covers 7 bases. The CDR3 covers 14 residues. V trimming: 8 bases; J trimming: 0 bases; junction bases outside the gene matches: 7. Germline lookup yields CDR1 LNHNV and CDR2 YYDKDF (reference sequence). CDR3 loop: CATASGANSYEQYF. In DNA, the CDR3 is TGTGCCACCGCTAGCGGCGCCAACTCCTACGAGCAGTACTTC.

This clone was observed a few times. This chain joins TRBV28 and TRBJ1-1, with D perhaps TRBD1 (5 bases). Trimming pared 7 bases from V and 9 bases from J, leaving 15 bases between. From germline, CDR1 is MDHEN and CDR2 SYDVKM. The CDR3 is made up of 12 amino acids. CDR3 in DNA: TGTGCCAGCACCGTTCAGTGGGGGAAAGCTTTCTTT. It codes for CASTVQWGKAFF.

The chain carries TRBV7-8 and TRBJ1-2; D unclear. Germline CDR1 is SGHVS and CDR2 is FQNEAQ. The CDR3 is 16 amino acids. The V end lost 1 base, the J end lost 1 base, and 13 bases lay between the germline ends. The CDR3 bases are TGTGCCAGCAGCTTAGAGGACCCCGCGTTTAACTATGGCTACACCTTC. Amino acids: CASSLEDPAFNYGYTF.

This chain joins TRBV28 and TRBJ2-1; weak D call: TRBD2 (6 bases). The CDR3 is 15 residues long. V was pared by 6 bases and J by 4 bases, with 16 bases between. Germline CDR1 and CDR2: MDHEN and SYDVKM. CDR3 residues: CASSPVPGVYNEQFF. The CDR3, as DNA: TGTGCCAGCAGCCCCGTTCCGGGAGTGTACAATGAGCAGTTCTTC.

CDR3 sequence (DNA): TGTGCCAGCAGTGAAGCGGCCCCGAGGCACACTGAAGCTTTCTTT. Translation: CASSEAAPRHTEAFF. The chain has TRBV6-1 and TRBJ1-1; D unresolved. V dropped 0 bases and J dropped 3 bases, with 11 bases sitting between them. The CDR3 contains 15 residues. CDR1 MNHNS and CDR2 SASEGT come from the germline V gene.

The chain combines TRBV5-1 with TRBJ2-3; D may be TRBD2 (6 bases). This CDR3 is 14 amino acids long. Per germline, CDR1 SGHRS and CDR2 YFSETQ. The ends were cut back, 5 bases at V and 4 bases at J, with 14 bases in the middle. CDR3 region: CASRPGTYPDTQYF. The CDR3 DNA is TGCGCCAGCAGGCCCGGGACTTATCCAGATACGCAGTATTTT.

The CDR3 is CASKPETGSATEAFF. DNA of the CDR3: TGTGCCAGCAAACCAGAGACAGGGTCAGCCACTGAAGCTTTCTTT. This rearrangement joins TRBV21-1 to TRBJ1-1; the table calls TRBD1, which could not be checked here. TRBV21-1 is termed a pseudogene. The CDR3 totals 15 residues.

This chain connects TRBV4-1 to TRBJ2-2, with 9 positions matching TRBD2. This CDR3 region has 16 residues. The junction had 3 bases not matched to a gene; V was cut back by 0 bases and J by 4 bases. Germline lookup yields CDR1 MGHRA and CDR2 YSYEKL. CDR3 coding DNA: TGCGCCAGCAGCCAAGAGCCTAGCGGGATCACCGGGGAGCTGTTTTTT. Its protein product is CASSQEPSGITGELFF.

This clone was detected once. Other DNA variants within this sample encode the same CDR3. The rearrangement links TRBV18 to TRBJ2-3, with TRBD2 matching 13 bases. Trimming cost V 3 bases and J 3 bases; bases outside gene matches: 3. This CDR3 contains 16 residues. Germline V CDR1 and CDR2: KGHSH, LQKENI. The CDR3 nucleotides are TGTGCCAGCTCACCCGGACTAGCGGGAGTTACAGATACGCAGTATTTT. Its translation: CASSPGLAGVTDTQYF.

This sequence joins TRBV9 and TRBJ2-5; possible D gene TRBD1, 6 bases. CDR3 length: 14 amino acids. Germline V CDR1 and CDR2: SGDLS, YYNGEE. Trimming cost V 3 bases and J 10 bases, with 19 bases left between them. The DNA for the CDR3 is TGTGCCAGCAGCGGAGGGACCGGCGAGGGGGTCCAGTACTTC. Amino acid sequence: CASSGGTGEGVQYF.